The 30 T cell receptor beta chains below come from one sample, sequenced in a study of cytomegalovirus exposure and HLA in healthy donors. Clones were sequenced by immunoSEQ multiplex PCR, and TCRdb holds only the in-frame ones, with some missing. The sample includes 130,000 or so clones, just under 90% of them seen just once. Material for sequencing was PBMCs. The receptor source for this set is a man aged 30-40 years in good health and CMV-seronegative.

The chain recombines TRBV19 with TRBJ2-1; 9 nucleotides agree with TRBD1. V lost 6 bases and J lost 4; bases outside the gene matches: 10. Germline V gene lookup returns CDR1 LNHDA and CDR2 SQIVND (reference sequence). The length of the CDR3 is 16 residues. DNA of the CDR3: TGTGCCAGTAGGGACCCCGGGACAGGGATTTACAATGAGCAGTTCTTC. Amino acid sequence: CASRDPGTGIYNEQFF.

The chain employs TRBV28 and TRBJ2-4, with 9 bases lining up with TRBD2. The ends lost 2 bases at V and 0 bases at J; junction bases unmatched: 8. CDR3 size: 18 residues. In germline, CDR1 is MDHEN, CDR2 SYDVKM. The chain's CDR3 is CASSLGSGGSLAKNIQYF. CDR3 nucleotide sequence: TGTGCCAGCAGTTTAGGGAGCGGGGGGTCCCTAGCCAAAAACATTCAGTACTTC.

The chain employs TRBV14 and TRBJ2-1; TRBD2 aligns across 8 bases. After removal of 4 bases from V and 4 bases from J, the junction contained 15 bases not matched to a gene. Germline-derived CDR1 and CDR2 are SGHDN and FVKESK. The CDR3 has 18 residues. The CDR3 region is CASSPWLSGLGKYNEQFF. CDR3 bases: TGTGCCAGCAGCCCCTGGCTATCGGGACTAGGGAAATACAATGAGCAGTTCTTC. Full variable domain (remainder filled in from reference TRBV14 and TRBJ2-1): EAGVTQFPSHSVIEKGQTVTLRCDPISGHDNLYWYRRVMGKEIKFLLHFVKESKQDESGMPNNRFLAERTGGTYSTLKVQPAELEDSGVYFCASSPWLSGLGKYNEQFFGPGTRLTVL.

In DNA form, the CDR3 reads TGTGCCAGCAGTGATTCGACGACAGGGGGCTACGAGCAGTACTTC. This codes for CASSDSTTGGYEQYF. The genes are TRBV25-1 and TRBJ2-7, with 9 bases fitting TRBD1. V was clipped by 3 bases and J by 3 bases; unmatched bases: 6. The CDR3 loop spans 15 amino acids. The V gene's germline CDR1 is MGHDK and CDR2 SYGVNS.

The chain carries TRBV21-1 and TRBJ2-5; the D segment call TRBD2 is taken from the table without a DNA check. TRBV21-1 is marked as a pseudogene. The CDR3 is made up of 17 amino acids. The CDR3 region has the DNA TGTGCCAGCAGCAAATGGGGTAATAGCGGGACCCAAGAGACCCAGTACTTC. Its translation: CASSKWGNSGTQETQYF.

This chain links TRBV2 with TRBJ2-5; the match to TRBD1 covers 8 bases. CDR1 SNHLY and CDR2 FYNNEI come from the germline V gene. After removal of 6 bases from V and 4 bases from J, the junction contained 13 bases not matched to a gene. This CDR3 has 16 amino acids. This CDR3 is CASSMAGGAEVETQYF. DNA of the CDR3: TGTGCCAGCAGCATGGCAGGGGGCGCGGAGGTAGAGACCCAGTACTTC.

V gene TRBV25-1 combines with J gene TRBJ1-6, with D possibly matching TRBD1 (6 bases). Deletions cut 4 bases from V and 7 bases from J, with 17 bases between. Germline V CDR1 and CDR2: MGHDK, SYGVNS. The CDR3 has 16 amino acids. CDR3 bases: TGTGCCAGCAGTGCTAGGTCGGACAGTAGCAATTCACCCCTCCACTTT. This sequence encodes CASSARSDSSNSPLHF.

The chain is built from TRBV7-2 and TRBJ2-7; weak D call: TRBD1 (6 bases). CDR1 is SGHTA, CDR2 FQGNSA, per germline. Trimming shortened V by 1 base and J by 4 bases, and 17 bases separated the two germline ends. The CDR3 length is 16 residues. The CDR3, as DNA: TGTGCCAGCAGCTTAGACAGGGCGGCTGTTCTTTACGAGCAGTACTTC. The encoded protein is CASSLDRAAVLYEQYF.

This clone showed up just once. CDR3 protein: CASSLGQGIGETQYF. The CDR3 bases are TGTGCCAGCAGCTTGGGACAGGGGATAGGAGAGACCCAGTACTTC. V gene TRBV5-8 combines with J gene TRBJ2-5; TRBD1 aligns across 8 bases. CDR1 and CDR2 (germline): SGHTS, YDEGEE. V lost 0 bases, J lost 4 bases, and 5 bases stayed unmatched. CDR3 length equals 15 residues.

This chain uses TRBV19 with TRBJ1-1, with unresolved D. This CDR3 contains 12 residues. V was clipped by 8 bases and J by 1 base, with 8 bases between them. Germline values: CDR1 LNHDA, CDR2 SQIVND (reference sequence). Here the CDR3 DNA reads TGTGCCAGTGGTGGCGGGAACACTGAAGCTTTCTTT. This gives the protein CASGGGNTEAFF.

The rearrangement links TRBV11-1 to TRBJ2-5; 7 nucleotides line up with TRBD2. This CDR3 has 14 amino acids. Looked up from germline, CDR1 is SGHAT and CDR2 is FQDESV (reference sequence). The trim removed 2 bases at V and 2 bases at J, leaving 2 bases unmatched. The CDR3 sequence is CASSLPGGQETQYF. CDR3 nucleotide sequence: TGTGCCAGCAGCTTACCCGGGGGGCAAGAGACCCAGTACTTC.

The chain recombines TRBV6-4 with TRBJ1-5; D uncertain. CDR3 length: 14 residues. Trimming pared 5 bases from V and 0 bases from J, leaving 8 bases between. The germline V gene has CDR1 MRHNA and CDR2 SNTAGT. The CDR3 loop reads CASSRHYSNQPQHF. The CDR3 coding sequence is TGTGCCAGCAGTAGACATTATAGCAATCAGCCCCAGCATTTT.

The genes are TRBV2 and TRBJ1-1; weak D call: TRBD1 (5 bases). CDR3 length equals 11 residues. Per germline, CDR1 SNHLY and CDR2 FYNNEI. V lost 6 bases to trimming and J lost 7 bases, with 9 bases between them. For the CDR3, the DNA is TGTGCCAGCAGCGACAGTTATGAAGCTTTCTTT. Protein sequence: CASSDSYEAFF. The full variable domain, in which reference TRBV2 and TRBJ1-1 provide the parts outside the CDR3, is EPEVTQTPSHQVTQMGQEVILRCVPISNHLYFYWYRQILGQKVEFLVSFYNNEISEKSEIFDDQFSVERPDGSNFTLKIRSTKLEDSAMYFCASSDSYEAFFGQGTRLTVV.

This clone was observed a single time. CDR3 sequence: CASSPYKGARNNSPLHF. In DNA, the CDR3 is TGCGCCAGCAGTCCTTACAAGGGGGCACGTAATAATTCACCCCTCCACTTT. The gene calls are TRBV4-1 and TRBJ1-6, with 7 bases aligning to TRBD1. Trimming cost V 6 bases and J 5 bases; bases outside gene matches: 13. The CDR3 covers 17 residues. The V gene's germline CDR1 is MGHRA and CDR2 YSYEKL.

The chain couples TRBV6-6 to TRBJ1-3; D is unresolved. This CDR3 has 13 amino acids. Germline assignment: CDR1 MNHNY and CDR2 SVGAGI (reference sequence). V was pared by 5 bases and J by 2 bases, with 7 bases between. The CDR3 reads CASSPRAGNTIYF. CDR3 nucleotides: TGTGCCAGCAGTCCCCGCGCTGGAAACACCATATATTTT.

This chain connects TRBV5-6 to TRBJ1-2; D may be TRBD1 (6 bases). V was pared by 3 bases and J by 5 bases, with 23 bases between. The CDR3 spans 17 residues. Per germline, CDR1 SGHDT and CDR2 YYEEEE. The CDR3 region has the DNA TGTGCCAGCAGCTACCCCCCCCCAACAGGGCGAAGGTATGGCTACACCTTC. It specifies CASSYPPPTGRRYGYTF.

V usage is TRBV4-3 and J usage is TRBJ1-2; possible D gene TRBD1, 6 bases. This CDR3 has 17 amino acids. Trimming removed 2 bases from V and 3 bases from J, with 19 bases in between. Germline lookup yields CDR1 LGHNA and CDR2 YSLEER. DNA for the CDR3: TGCGCCAGCAGCCAACTCGCCGGAGGACAGACAGACTATGGCTACACCTTC. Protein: CASSQLAGGQTDYGYTF.

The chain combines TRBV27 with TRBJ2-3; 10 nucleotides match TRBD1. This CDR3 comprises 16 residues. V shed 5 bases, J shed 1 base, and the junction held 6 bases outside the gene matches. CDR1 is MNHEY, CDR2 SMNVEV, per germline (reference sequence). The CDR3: CASSRQGAVGTDTQYF. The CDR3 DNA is TGTGCCAGCAGTCGACAGGGGGCGGTGGGCACAGATACGCAGTATTTT.

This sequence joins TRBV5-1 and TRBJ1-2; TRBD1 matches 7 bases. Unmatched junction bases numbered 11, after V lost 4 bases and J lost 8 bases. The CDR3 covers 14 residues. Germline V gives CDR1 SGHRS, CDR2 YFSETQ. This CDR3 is CASSRGQSGEGYTF. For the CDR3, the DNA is TGCGCCAGCAGCAGGGGACAGTCAGGAGAGGGCTACACCTTC.

CDR3 loop: CASSFRGMNTEAFF. CDR3 nucleotide sequence: TGTGCCAGCAGCTTTAGGGGTATGAACACTGAAGCTTTCTTT. The chain uses TRBV5-8 and TRBJ1-1; D might be TRBD1 (5 bases). Germline CDR1 is SGHTS and CDR2 is YDEGEE. This CDR3 has 14 amino acids. Trimming left V 2 bases short and J 0 bases short, with 8 bases between. Using reference TRBV5-8 and TRBJ1-1 for the parts outside the CDR3, the full variable domain is EAGVTQSPTHLIKTRGQQATLRCSPISGHTSVYWYQQALGLGLQFLLWYDEGEERNRGNFPPRFSGRQFPNYSSELNVNALELEDSALYLCASSFRGMNTEAFFGQGTRLTVV.

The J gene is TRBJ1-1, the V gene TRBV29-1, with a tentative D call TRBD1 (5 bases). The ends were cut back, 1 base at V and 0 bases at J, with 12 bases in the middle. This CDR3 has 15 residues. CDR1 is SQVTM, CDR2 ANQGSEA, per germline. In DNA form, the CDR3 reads TGCAGCGTTGAAGGGACGACAGCCATGAACACTGAAGCTTTCTTT. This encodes CSVEGTTAMNTEAFF.

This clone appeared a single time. CDR3 coding DNA: TGTGCCAGCAGTGAATACGGAGAGGGGGGGCGGTCGGAGACCCAGTACTTC. Translation gives CASSEYGEGGRSETQYF. The genes are TRBV25-1 and TRBJ2-5; possible D gene TRBD2, 7 bases. CDR3 size: 17 residues. Per the germline V gene, CDR1 is MGHDK and CDR2 is SYGVNS. V was cut by 0 bases and J by 5 bases, with 19 bases left in between.

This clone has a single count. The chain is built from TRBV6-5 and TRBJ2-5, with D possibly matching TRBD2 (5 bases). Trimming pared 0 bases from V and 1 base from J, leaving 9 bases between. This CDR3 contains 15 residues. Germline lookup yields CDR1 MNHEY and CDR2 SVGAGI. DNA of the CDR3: TGTGCCAGCAGTTACTCCGGGGTGGCCCAAGAGACCCAGTACTTC. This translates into CASSYSGVAQETQYF.

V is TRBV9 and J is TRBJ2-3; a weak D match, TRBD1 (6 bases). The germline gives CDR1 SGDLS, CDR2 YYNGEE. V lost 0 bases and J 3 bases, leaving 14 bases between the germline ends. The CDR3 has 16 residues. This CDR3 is CASSVAPGHRTDTQYF. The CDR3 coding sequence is TGTGCCAGCAGCGTAGCCCCGGGACACAGAACAGATACGCAGTATTTT.

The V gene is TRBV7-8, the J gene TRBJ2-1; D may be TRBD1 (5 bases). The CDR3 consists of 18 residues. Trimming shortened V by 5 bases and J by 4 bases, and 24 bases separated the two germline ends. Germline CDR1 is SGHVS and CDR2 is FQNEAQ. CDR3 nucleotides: TGTGCCAGCAGCCTCCTTATATCCCAGGGCAGAGGATACAATGAGCAGTTCTTC. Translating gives CASSLLISQGRGYNEQFF.

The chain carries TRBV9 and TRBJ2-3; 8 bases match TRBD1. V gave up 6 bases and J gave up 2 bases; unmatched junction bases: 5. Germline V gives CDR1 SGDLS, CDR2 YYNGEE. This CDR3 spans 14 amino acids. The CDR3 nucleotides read TGTGCCAGCACCCCGGGACAGGTCACAGATACGCAGTATTTT. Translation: CASTPGQVTDTQYF.

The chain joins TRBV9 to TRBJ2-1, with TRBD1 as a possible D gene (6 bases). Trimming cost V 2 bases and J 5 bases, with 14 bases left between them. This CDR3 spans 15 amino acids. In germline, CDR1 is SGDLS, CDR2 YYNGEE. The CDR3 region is CASSVGAGPNNEQFF. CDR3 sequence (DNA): TGTGCCAGCAGCGTGGGGGCAGGGCCCAACAATGAGCAGTTCTTC.

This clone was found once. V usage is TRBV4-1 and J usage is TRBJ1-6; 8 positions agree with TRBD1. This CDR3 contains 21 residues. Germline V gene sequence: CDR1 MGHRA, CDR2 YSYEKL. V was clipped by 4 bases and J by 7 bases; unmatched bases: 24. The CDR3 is CASSLSPPGQVTGFENSPLHF. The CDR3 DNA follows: TGCGCCAGCAGCCTAAGTCCACCGGGACAGGTAACGGGGTTCGAGAATTCACCCCTCCACTTT.

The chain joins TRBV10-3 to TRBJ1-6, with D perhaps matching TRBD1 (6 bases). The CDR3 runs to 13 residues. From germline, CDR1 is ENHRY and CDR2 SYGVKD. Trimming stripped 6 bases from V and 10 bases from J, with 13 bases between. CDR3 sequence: CAISQDRKSPLHF. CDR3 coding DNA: TGTGCCATCAGCCAGGACAGAAAATCACCCCTCCACTTT.

Here the CDR3 reads CASSKKEEPYEQYF. CDR3 DNA sequence: TGTGCCAGCTCAAAAAAAGAGGAACCCTACGAGCAGTACTTC. The chain couples TRBV18 to TRBJ2-7; no definite D call. Germline CDR1 KGHSH, CDR2 LQKENI. Trimming pared 5 bases from V and 2 bases from J, leaving 13 bases between. The CDR3 totals 14 residues.